Listed below are T cell receptor beta chains from one sample, sequenced in a study of blood T cell repertoires in COVID-19. Sequencing was performed with immunoSEQ multiplex PCR; in TCRdb, only in-frame clones are kept and a portion is missing. Here the sample spans approximately 170,000 clones, 93% being singletons. The sequenced sample consisted of peripheral blood. These receptor sequences come from a woman aged 55 to 70 with COVID-19, enrolled during active disease. Each CDR3 is given with its conserved first and last residue. The D gene is left open where the match is weak. Not all rows give a size; the values are once, few, many and, for expanded clones, a class.

j_call clone_size d_call v_call cdr3_nt cdr3_aa
TRBJ1-1 . . TRBV11-3 TGTGCCAGCGGACTTATAGACACTGAAGCTTTCTTT CASGLIDTEAFF
TRBJ1-2 . TRBD1 TRBV9 TGTGCCAGCAGCTCCCGACAGGGCCGGCTAGATGGCTACACCTTC CASSSRQGRLDGYTF
TRBJ1-1 . . TRBV5-8 TGTGCCAGCAGCTATAACCCAGGCGGGGACACTGAAGCTTTCTTT CASSYNPGGDTEAFF
TRBJ2-2 . TRBD1 TRBV14 TGTGCCAGCAGCGGGACAGGGTTTCTCGGGGAGCTGTTTTTT CASSGTGFLGELFF
TRBJ2-1 . TRBD1 TRBV4-3 TGCGCCAGCAGCCAAGTGTATGACAGGGCCTACAATGAGCAGTTCTTC CASSQVYDRAYNEQFF
TRBJ1-5 . . TRBV6-6 TGTGCCAGCAGTTACATACGGGCAGGCGGGCAGCCCCAGCATTTT CASSYIRAGGQPQHF
TRBJ2-5 . . TRBV11-3 TGTGCCTCCTCACTTGCCGTTAAGTCCCACAGACAAGAGACCCAGTACTTC CASSLAVKSHRQETQYF
TRBJ1-1 . . TRBV15 TGTGCCACCAGCACCAGGGGAGAGGGCACTGAAGCTTTCTTT CATSTRGEGTEAFF
TRBJ2-5 . . TRBV30 TGTGCCTGGAGTCTACGAACTATCACCCAGTACTTC CAWSLRTITQYF
TRBJ1-2 . . TRBV11-1 TGTGCCAGCAGCCCCGCGGGGCGCGGGAAGTATGGCTACACCTTC CASSPAGRGKYGYTF
TRBJ1-2 few . TRBV5-1 TGCGCCAGCAGCTTGGCCGTAGCAAACTATGGCTACACCTTC CASSLAVANYGYTF
TRBJ1-4 once TRBD1 TRBV10-3 TGTGCCATCAGTCCGGGACAGGGGCATGAAAAACTGTTTTTT CAISPGQGHEKLFF
TRBJ2-7 once . TRBV3-1/TRBV3-2 TGTGCCAGCAGCCAGGGACACCCCTTGGTGCAGTACTTC CASSQGHPLVQYF
TRBJ2-7 . . TRBV6-5 TGTGCCAGCAGTAGAGGCGCCTACGAGCAGTACTTC CASSRGAYEQYF